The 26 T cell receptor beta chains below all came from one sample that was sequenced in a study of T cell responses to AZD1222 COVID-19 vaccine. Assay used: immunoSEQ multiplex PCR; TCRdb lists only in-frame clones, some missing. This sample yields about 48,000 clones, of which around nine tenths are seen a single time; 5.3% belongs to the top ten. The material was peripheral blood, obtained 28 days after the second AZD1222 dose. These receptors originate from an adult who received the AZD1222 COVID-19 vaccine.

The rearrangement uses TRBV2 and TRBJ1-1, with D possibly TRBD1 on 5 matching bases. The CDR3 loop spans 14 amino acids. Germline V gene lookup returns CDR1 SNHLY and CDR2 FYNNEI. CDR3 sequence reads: CAITGGPVNTEAFF. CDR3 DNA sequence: TGTGCGATAACAGGAGGGCCGGTGAACACTGAAGCTTTCTTT.

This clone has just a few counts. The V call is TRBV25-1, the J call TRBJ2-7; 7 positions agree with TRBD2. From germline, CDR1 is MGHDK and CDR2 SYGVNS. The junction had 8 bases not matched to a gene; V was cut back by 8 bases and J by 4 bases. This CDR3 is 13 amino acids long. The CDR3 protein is CASGNAGAYEQYF. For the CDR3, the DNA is TGTGCCAGCGGGAATGCGGGAGCGTACGAGCAGTACTTC.

CDR3 nucleotide sequence: TGCGCCAGCAGCCAAGAAAACACGGACGACTATGGCTACACCTTC. This sequence encodes CASSQENTDDYGYTF. The rearrangement uses TRBV4-1 and TRBJ1-2; unclear D gene. This CDR3 has 15 residues. Germline V lookup: CDR1 MGHRA, CDR2 YSYEKL. The V end was cut by 0 bases, the J end by 3 bases, with 11 bases between.

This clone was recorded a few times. CDR3 DNA sequence: TGCGCCAGCAGCCAAGATCTATCAGGGGGTGAAGTCACCGGGGAGCTGTTTTTT. Amino acids: CASSQDLSGGEVTGELFF. V is TRBV4-3 and J is TRBJ2-2; 7 nucleotides line up with TRBD1. Germline CDR1 and CDR2: LGHNA and YSLEER. The CDR3 extends over 18 amino acids. V lost 0 bases, J lost 4 bases, and 11 bases stayed unmatched.

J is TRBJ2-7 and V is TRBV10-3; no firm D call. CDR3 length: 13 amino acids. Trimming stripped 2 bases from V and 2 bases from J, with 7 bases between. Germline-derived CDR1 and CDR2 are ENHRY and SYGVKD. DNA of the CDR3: TGTGCCATCAGTGAGCGGGTAACCTACGAGCAGTACTTC. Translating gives CAISERVTYEQYF.

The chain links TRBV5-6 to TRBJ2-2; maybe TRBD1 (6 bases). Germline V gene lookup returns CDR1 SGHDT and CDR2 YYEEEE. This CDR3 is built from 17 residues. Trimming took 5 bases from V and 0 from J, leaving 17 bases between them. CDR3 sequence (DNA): TGTGCCAGCAGTTGGGACACCCCCCTTTCGAACACCGGGGAGCTGTTTTTT. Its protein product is CASSWDTPLSNTGELFF.

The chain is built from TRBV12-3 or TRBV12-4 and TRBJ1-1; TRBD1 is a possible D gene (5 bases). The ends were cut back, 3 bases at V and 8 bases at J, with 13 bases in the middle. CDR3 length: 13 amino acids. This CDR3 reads CASSFSTGTEAFF. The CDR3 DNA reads TGTGCCAGCAGTTTTTCGACCGGGACCGAAGCTTTCTTT.

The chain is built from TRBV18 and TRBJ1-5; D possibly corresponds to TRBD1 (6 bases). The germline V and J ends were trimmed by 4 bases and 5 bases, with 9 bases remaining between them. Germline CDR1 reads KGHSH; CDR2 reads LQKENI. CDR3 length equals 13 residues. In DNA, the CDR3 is TGTGCCAGCTCACAGGGGGTCGATCAGCCCCAGCATTTT. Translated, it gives CASSQGVDQPQHF.

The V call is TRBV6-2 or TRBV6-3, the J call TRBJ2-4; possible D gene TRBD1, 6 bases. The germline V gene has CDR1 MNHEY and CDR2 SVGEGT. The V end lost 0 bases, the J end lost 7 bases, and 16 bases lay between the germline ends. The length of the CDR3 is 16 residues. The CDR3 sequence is CASSYSVGITGNIQYF. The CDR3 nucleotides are TGTGCCAGCAGTTACTCGGTCGGGATAACAGGGAACATTCAGTACTTC.

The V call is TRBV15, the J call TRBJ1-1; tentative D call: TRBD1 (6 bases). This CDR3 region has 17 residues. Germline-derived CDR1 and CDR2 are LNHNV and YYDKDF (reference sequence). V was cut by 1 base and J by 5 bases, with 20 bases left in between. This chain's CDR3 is CATSRGSYGGPGTEAFF. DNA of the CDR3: TGTGCCACCAGCAGAGGATCCTATGGGGGGCCGGGAACTGAAGCTTTCTTT.

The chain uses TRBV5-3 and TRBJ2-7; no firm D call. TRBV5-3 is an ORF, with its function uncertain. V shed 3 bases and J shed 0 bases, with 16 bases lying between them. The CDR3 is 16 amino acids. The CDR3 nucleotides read TGTGCCAGAAGCTCCTGGACCCCGGGCGGCTCCTACGAGCAGTACTTC. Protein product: CARSSWTPGGSYEQYF.

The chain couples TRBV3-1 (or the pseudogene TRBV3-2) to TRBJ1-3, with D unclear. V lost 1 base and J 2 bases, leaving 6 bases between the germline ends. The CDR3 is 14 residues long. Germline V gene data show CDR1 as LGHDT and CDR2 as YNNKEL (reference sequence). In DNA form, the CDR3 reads TGTGCCAGCAGCCAAGGGGGAACTGGAAACACCATATATTTT. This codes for CASSQGGTGNTIYF.

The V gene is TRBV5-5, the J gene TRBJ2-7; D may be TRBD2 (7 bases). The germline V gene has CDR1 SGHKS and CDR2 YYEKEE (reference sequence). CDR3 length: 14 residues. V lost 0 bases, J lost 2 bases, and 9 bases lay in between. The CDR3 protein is CASSLGGGPYEQYF. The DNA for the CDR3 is TGTGCCAGCAGCTTGGGCGGGGGCCCCTACGAGCAGTACTTC.

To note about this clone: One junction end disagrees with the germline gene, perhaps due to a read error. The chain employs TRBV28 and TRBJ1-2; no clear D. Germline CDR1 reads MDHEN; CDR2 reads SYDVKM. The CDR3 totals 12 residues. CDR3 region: CASSLKGYGHTF. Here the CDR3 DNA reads TGTGCCAGCAGTTTAAAAGGGTATGGCCACACCTTC.

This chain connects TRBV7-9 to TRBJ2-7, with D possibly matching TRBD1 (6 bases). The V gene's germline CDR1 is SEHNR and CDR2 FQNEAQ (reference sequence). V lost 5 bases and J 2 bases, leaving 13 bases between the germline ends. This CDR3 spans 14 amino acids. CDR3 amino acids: CASSNPDSTYEQYF. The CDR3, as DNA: TGTGCCAGCAGCAACCCGGACAGTACCTACGAGCAGTACTTC.

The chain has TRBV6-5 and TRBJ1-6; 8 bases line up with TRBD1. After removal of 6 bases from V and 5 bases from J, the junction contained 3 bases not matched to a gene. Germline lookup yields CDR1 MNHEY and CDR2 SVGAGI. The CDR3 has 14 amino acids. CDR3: CASREDRDNSPLHF. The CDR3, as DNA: TGTGCCAGCAGGGAGGACAGGGATAATTCACCCCTCCACTTT.

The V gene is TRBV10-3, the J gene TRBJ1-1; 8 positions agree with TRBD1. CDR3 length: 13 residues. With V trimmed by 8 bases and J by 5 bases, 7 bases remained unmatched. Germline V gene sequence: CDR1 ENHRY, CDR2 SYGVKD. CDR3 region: CAISETGVTEAFF. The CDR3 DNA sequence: TGTGCCATCTCTGAGACAGGGGTGACTGAAGCTTTCTTT.

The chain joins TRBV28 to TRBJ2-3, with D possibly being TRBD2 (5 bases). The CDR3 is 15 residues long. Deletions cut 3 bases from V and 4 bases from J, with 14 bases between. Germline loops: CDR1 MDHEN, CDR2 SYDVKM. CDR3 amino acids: CASSFAGTRSDTQYF. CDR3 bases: TGTGCCAGCAGTTTTGCGGGTACGAGATCAGATACGCAGTATTTT.

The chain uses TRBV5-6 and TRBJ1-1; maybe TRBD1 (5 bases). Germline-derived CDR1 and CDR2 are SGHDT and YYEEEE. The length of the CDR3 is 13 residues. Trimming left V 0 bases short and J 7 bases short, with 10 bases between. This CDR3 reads CASSLAGLGEAFF. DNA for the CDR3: TGTGCCAGCAGCTTGGCGGGGCTAGGTGAAGCTTTCTTT.

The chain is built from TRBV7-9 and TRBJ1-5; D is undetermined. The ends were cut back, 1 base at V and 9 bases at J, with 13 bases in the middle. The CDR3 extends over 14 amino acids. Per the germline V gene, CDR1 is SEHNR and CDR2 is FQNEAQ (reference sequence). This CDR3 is CASSLGGGQWPQHF. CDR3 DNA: TGTGCCAGCAGCTTAGGAGGTGGGCAATGGCCCCAGCATTTT.

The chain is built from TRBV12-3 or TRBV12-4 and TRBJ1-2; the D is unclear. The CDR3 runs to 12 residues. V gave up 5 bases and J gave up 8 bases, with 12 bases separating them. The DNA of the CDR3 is TGTGCCAGCAGTAAAAGGGTGGGGGGCTACACCTTC. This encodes CASSKRVGGYTF.

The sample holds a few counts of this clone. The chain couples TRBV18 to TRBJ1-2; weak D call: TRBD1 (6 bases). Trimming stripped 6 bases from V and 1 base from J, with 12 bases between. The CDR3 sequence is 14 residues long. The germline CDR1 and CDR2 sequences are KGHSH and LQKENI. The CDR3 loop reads CASSLDRSNYGYTF. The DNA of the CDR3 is TGTGCCAGCTCTCTCGACAGGAGTAACTATGGCTACACCTTC.

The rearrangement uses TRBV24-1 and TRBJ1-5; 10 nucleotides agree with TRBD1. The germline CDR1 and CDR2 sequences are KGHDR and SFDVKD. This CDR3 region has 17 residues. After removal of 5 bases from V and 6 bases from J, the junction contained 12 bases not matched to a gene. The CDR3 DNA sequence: TGTGCCACCAGTGCGCCGGGACAGGGGCGGAGGGGTCAGCCCCAGCATTTT. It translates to CATSAPGQGRRGQPQHF.

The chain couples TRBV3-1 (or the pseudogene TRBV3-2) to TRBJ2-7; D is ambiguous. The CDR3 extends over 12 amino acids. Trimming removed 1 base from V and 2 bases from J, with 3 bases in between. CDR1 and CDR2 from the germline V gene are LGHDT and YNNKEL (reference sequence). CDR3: CASSQGTYEQYF. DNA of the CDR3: TGTGCCAGCAGCCAAGGGACCTACGAGCAGTACTTC.

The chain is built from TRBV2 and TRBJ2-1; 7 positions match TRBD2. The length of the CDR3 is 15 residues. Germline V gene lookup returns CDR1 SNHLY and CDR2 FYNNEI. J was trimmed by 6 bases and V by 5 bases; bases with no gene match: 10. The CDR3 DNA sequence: TGTGCCAGCAGTCCGAGCGGGATCCCCACCAATGAGCAGTTCTTC. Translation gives CASSPSGIPTNEQFF.

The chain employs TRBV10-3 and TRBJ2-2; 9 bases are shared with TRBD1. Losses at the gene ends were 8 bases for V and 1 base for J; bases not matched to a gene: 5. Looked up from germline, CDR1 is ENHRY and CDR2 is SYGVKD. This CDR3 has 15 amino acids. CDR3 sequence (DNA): TGTGCCATCGAGTCGGGACAGGGGAACACCGGGGAGCTGTTTTTT. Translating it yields CAIESGQGNTGELFF.